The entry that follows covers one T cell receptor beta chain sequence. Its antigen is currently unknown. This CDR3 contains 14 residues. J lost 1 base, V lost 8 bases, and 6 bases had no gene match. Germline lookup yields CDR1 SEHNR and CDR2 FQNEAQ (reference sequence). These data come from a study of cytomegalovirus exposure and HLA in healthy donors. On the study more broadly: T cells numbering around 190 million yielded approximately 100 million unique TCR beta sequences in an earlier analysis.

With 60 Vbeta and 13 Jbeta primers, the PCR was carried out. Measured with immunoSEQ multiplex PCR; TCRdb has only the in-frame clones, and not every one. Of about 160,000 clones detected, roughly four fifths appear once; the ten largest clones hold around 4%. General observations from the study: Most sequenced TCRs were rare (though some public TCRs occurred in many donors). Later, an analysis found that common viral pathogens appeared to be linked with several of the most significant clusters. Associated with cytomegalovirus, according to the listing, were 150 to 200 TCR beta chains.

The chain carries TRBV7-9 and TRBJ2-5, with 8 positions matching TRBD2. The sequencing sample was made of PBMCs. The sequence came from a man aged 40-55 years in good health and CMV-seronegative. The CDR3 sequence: CASERGWSQETQYF. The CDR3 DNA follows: TGTGCCAGCGAGCGGGGGTGGTCCCAAGAGACCCAGTACTTC.